This entry describes one T cell receptor (beta chain). What it recognizes is unknown. The CDR3 loop spans 16 amino acids. Trimming cost V 1 base and J 5 bases; bases outside gene matches: 7. The germline CDR1 and CDR2 sequences are SGHRS and YFSETQ. The donors were members of the roughly 120-subject validation cohort (separate from the approximately 650-subject first cohort). This sample was taken from a study of cytomegalovirus exposure and HLA in healthy donors. Regarding the study as a whole: In vitro data verified a few CMV-associated chains as specific for CMV antigens. As was reported, the classifier diagnosed cytomegalovirus status with high specificity and sensitivity. The authors enumerated 180 or so TCR beta chains as linked to cytomegalovirus.

TCRdb keeps only in-frame clones here, not all; method: immunoSEQ multiplex PCR. This sample has about 180,000 clones; 85% occur once, and the top ten carry approximately 15%. This chain links TRBV5-1 with TRBJ2-2, with 8 bases that match TRBD2. The receptor was derived from a man aged 18 to 30 in good health and CMV-seropositive. The sample comprised PBMCs. This CDR3 is CASSLSTGGPTGELFF. The CDR3 coding sequence is TGCGCCAGCAGCTTGTCTACGGGGGGGCCTACCGGGGAGCTGTTTTTT.